The rows below give T cell receptor beta chains drawn from one sample of a study of cytomegalovirus exposure and HLA in healthy donors. The table came from immunoSEQ multiplex PCR; TCRdb's copy has only in-frame clones and leaves some out. The sample consists of tens of thousands of clones, 75% of them appearing once. The sequenced sample consisted of PBMCs. The receptor source for this set is a man in his forties in good health and CMV-seronegative. The CDR3 runs from the conserved cysteine through the conserved F or W. The order of the fields is V gene, D gene, J gene, clone size, CDR3 DNA, CDR3 protein. D genes are given only for firm matches. A row's size may be missing; if present it is once, few, many or a size class.

v_gene: TRBV29-1; d_gene: .; j_gene: TRBJ1-5; abundance: .; CDR3nt: TGCTCGATCATAACCCAGGAGAGGGGGAATCAGCCCCAGCATTTT; CDR3aa: CSIITQERGNQPQHF
v_gene: TRBV7-3; d_gene: .; j_gene: TRBJ2-3; abundance: .; CDR3nt: TGTGCCAGCAGCTTAGGTTTAGGCACAGATACGCAGTATTTT; CDR3aa: CASSLGLGTDTQYF
v_gene: TRBV5-1; d_gene: .; j_gene: TRBJ2-7; abundance: once; CDR3nt: TGCGCCAGCAGCTTGACAGGGTGGCTCGAGCAGTACTTC; CDR3aa: CASSLTGWLEQYF
v_gene: TRBV5-8; d_gene: .; j_gene: TRBJ1-1; abundance: .; CDR3nt: TGTGCCAGCAGCTTGGCTGGGACAAACCCTGAAGCTTTCTTT; CDR3aa: CASSLAGTNPEAFF
v_gene: TRBV19; d_gene: .; j_gene: TRBJ2-1; abundance: .; CDR3nt: TGTGCCAGTACCTCCGGCGGTAGTCGTTCAGTCGAGCAGTTCTTC; CDR3aa: CASTSGGSRSVEQFF
v_gene: TRBV5-1; d_gene: TRBD1; j_gene: TRBJ2-2; abundance: .; CDR3nt: TGCGCCAGCGGGACAGCTAACACCGGGGAGCTGTTTTTT; CDR3aa: CASGTANTGELFF
v_gene: TRBV7-9; d_gene: .; j_gene: TRBJ2-7; abundance: .; CDR3nt: TGTGCCAGCAGCTCCATCTCCTACGAGCAGTACTTC; CDR3aa: CASSSISYEQYF
v_gene: TRBV11-1; d_gene: TRBD1; j_gene: TRBJ1-1; abundance: .; CDR3nt: TGTGCCAGCAGCCATGGGTGGGACAGCATGAACACTGAAGCTTTCTTT; CDR3aa: CASSHGWDSMNTEAFF
v_gene: TRBV19; d_gene: TRBD2; j_gene: TRBJ2-2; abundance: .; CDR3nt: TGTGCCAGTAGTACCCCGGGACTAGCGGGAGGGCTGAACACCGGGGAGCTGTTTTTT; CDR3aa: CASSTPGLAGGLNTGELFF
v_gene: TRBV7-3; d_gene: TRBD1; j_gene: TRBJ1-2; abundance: once; CDR3nt: TGTGCCAGCAGCTCGGGACAGCCCGGGGAATATGGCTACACCTTC; CDR3aa: CASSSGQPGEYGYTF
v_gene: TRBV7-2; d_gene: .; j_gene: TRBJ1-5; abundance: few; CDR3nt: TGTGCCAGCAGCTTAACGGGAGGCAATCAGCCCCAGCATTTT; CDR3aa: CASSLTGGNQPQHF
v_gene: TRBV29-1; d_gene: .; j_gene: TRBJ2-5; abundance: .; CDR3nt: TGCAGCGTTGCGACAGGAGCCCAAGAGACCCAGTACTTC; CDR3aa: CSVATGAQETQYF
v_gene: TRBV5-1; d_gene: TRBD2; j_gene: TRBJ2-5; abundance: once; CDR3nt: TGCGCCAGCAGCCCCCGTTCGCTACTAGCGGGCCACCTCCAAGAGACCCAGTACTTC; CDR3aa: CASSPRSLLAGHLQETQYF
v_gene: TRBV19; d_gene: TRBD2; j_gene: TRBJ2-1; abundance: .; CDR3nt: TGTGCCAGTAGTATGGGGGGTTTACGAGCGGGACATGAGCAGTTCTTC; CDR3aa: CASSMGGLRAGHEQFF
v_gene: TRBV4-1; d_gene: .; j_gene: TRBJ1-1; abundance: .; CDR3nt: TGCGCCAGCAGCCAAGAGTACAGGATGAACACTGAAGCTTTCTTT; CDR3aa: CASSQEYRMNTEAFF
v_gene: TRBV5-8; d_gene: .; j_gene: TRBJ2-6; abundance: .; CDR3nt: TGTGCCAGCAGCTTTTTAGGACAATCCTCTGGGGCCAACGTCCTGACTTTC; CDR3aa: CASSFLGQSSGANVLTF
v_gene: TRBV27; d_gene: TRBD2; j_gene: TRBJ2-7; abundance: .; CDR3nt: TGTGCCAGCAGTTTGGGAGGGGAGCAGTACTTC; CDR3aa: CASSLGGEQYF
v_gene: TRBV5-1; d_gene: .; j_gene: TRBJ1-1; abundance: .; CDR3nt: TGCGCCAGCAGCATGAACGGGAACACTGAAGCTTTCTTT; CDR3aa: CASSMNGNTEAFF
v_gene: TRBV6-6; d_gene: .; j_gene: TRBJ1-2; abundance: .; CDR3nt: TGTGCCAGCAGTAGCCAGGGGTCTAACTATGGCTACACCTTC; CDR3aa: CASSSQGSNYGYTF
v_gene: TRBV2; d_gene: .; j_gene: TRBJ2-7; abundance: few; CDR3nt: TGTGCCAGCAGTGAACCCTTCCGCTACGAGCAGTACTTC; CDR3aa: CASSEPFRYEQYF
v_gene: TRBV5-4; d_gene: TRBD1; j_gene: TRBJ2-1; abundance: .; CDR3nt: TGTGCCAGCAGCCAAACTCGTCAGGGGGCGGTTTTGCATGAGCAGTTCTTC; CDR3aa: CASSQTRQGAVLHEQFF
v_gene: TRBV9; d_gene: TRBD1; j_gene: TRBJ1-2; abundance: .; CDR3nt: TGTGCCAGCAGCGTCCCTCGATCCGGACAGGGGGATTCCTTC; CDR3aa: CASSVPRSGQGDSF
v_gene: TRBV7-9; d_gene: .; j_gene: TRBJ2-4; abundance: .; CDR3nt: TGTGCCAGCGGGCCGGCGGGGGCCCTAGCCAAAAACATTCAGTACTTC; CDR3aa: CASGPAGALAKNIQYF
v_gene: TRBV6-5; d_gene: .; j_gene: TRBJ1-4; abundance: .; CDR3nt: TGTGCCAGCAGTTCGCGGGGGCGGGCTAATGAAAAACTGTTTTTT; CDR3aa: CASSSRGRANEKLFF
v_gene: TRBV9; d_gene: .; j_gene: TRBJ1-5; abundance: .; CDR3nt: TGTGCCAGCAGCATCAGGGGATCGCGCAATCAGCCCCAGCATTTT; CDR3aa: CASSIRGSRNQPQHF
v_gene: TRBV6-5; d_gene: .; j_gene: TRBJ1-1; abundance: .; CDR3nt: TGTGCCAGCACCAAGGGGACTGAAGCTTTCTTT; CDR3aa: CASTKGTEAFF
v_gene: TRBV9; d_gene: TRBD1; j_gene: TRBJ2-1; abundance: .; CDR3nt: TGTGCCAGCAGCGTAGGGGACAGGTACAATGAGCAGTTCTTC; CDR3aa: CASSVGDRYNEQFF
v_gene: TRBV7-3; d_gene: TRBD1; j_gene: TRBJ1-1; abundance: once; CDR3nt: TGTGCCAGCAGCTTAACATGGACAGGGGAAGCTTTCTTT; CDR3aa: CASSLTWTGEAFF
v_gene: TRBV7-9; d_gene: .; j_gene: TRBJ1-2; abundance: once; CDR3nt: TGTGCCAGCAGCTCCCAGCTGGGGGGCTATGGCTACACCTTC; CDR3aa: CASSSQLGGYGYTF
v_gene: TRBV18; d_gene: .; j_gene: TRBJ1-1; abundance: .; CDR3nt: TGTGCCAGCTTCCAGAACACTGAAGCTTTCTTT; CDR3aa: CASFQNTEAFF
v_gene: TRBV10-2; d_gene: TRBD1; j_gene: TRBJ2-7; abundance: .; CDR3nt: TGCGCCAGCAGCTTGAACAGGGGGATCAACGAGCAGTACTTC; CDR3aa: CASSLNRGINEQYF
v_gene: TRBV29-1; d_gene: .; j_gene: TRBJ2-3; abundance: few; CDR3nt: TGCAGCGTTGAAGATCGCAGGGGGGGCACAGATACGCAGTATTTT; CDR3aa: CSVEDRRGGTDTQYF
v_gene: TRBV6-6; d_gene: TRBD1; j_gene: TRBJ2-7; abundance: few; CDR3nt: TGTGCCAGCAGTTACTTCGGACAGGGATTGTACGAGCAGTACTTC; CDR3aa: CASSYFGQGLYEQYF
v_gene: TRBV30; d_gene: .; j_gene: TRBJ1-2; abundance: .; CDR3nt: TGTGCCTGGAGTGTACCCGCAGGGAAGGGTAGAGGCTACACCTTC; CDR3aa: CAWSVPAGKGRGYTF
v_gene: TRBV5-8; d_gene: .; j_gene: TRBJ2-2; abundance: .; CDR3nt: TGTGCCAGCAGCTTGAACCGAAGGGGTGGCACCGGGGAGCTGTTTTTT; CDR3aa: CASSLNRRGGTGELFF
v_gene: TRBV15; d_gene: TRBD1; j_gene: TRBJ1-5; abundance: .; CDR3nt: TGTGCCACCAGCAGAGAAACACCGGGACAGGGTGGTCAGCCCCAGCATTTT; CDR3aa: CATSRETPGQGGQPQHF
v_gene: TRBV27; d_gene: .; j_gene: TRBJ2-7; abundance: .; CDR3nt: TGTGCCAGCAGTTTAGGTGGCCACGAGCAGTACTTC; CDR3aa: CASSLGGHEQYF
v_gene: TRBV6-1; d_gene: .; j_gene: TRBJ2-2; abundance: .; CDR3nt: TGTGCCAGCACCTACAGCACCGGGGAGCTGTTTTTT; CDR3aa: CASTYSTGELFF
v_gene: TRBV9; d_gene: TRBD2; j_gene: TRBJ2-2; abundance: .; CDR3nt: TGTGCCACCACGAGAGCGGGGGGCACCGGGGAGCTGTTTTTT; CDR3aa: CATTRAGGTGELFF
v_gene: TRBV5-1; d_gene: .; j_gene: TRBJ2-7; abundance: many; CDR3nt: TGCGCCAGCAGCTTATCAGGGGAGCTCTACGAGCAGTACTTC; CDR3aa: CASSLSGELYEQYF
v_gene: TRBV5-4; d_gene: TRBD1; j_gene: TRBJ1-4; abundance: .; CDR3nt: TGTGCCAGCAGCCAAAAACAGGGGGCAATTGAAAAACTGTTTTTT; CDR3aa: CASSQKQGAIEKLFF
v_gene: TRBV2; d_gene: TRBD2; j_gene: TRBJ2-1; abundance: .; CDR3nt: TGTGCCAGCAAGAGAATCCCGGGACTAGCGGGAGTGGGCTCCTACAATGAGCAGTTCTTC; CDR3aa: CASKRIPGLAGVGSYNEQFF
v_gene: TRBV6-7; d_gene: .; j_gene: TRBJ1-4; abundance: .; CDR3nt: TGTGCCAGTCTTAGGTTCAGGCGTGGTGAAAAACTGTTTTTT; CDR3aa: CASLRFRRGEKLFF
v_gene: TRBV19; d_gene: .; j_gene: TRBJ1-5; abundance: once; CDR3nt: TGTGCCAGTACCCCCGGTTGGACAGAGAGACATCAGCCCCAGCATTTT; CDR3aa: CASTPGWTERHQPQHF
v_gene: TRBV7-2; d_gene: .; j_gene: TRBJ2-7; abundance: .; CDR3nt: TGTGCCAGCAGCCGAAGCGGGTCAGCCTACGAGCAGTACTTC; CDR3aa: CASSRSGSAYEQYF
v_gene: TRBV6-5; d_gene: TRBD2; j_gene: TRBJ2-1; abundance: .; CDR3nt: TGTGCCAGCAGTTACGGCGGGGGTACCTACAATGAGCAGTTCTTC; CDR3aa: CASSYGGGTYNEQFF
v_gene: TRBV18; d_gene: .; j_gene: TRBJ2-7; abundance: once; CDR3nt: TGTGCCAGCTCACTGCGCGGGGTCTCCTCCTACGAGCAGTACTTC; CDR3aa: CASSLRGVSSYEQYF
v_gene: TRBV14; d_gene: .; j_gene: TRBJ2-5; abundance: .; CDR3nt: TGTGCCAGCAGCCAAGATATGGCAGTACAAGAGACCCAGTACTTC; CDR3aa: CASSQDMAVQETQYF
v_gene: TRBV5-6; d_gene: TRBD1; j_gene: TRBJ2-3; abundance: .; CDR3nt: TGTGCCAGCACCTTCCGGGACAGGAGGAGAGATACGCAGTATTTT; CDR3aa: CASTFRDRRRDTQYF
v_gene: TRBV7-9; d_gene: .; j_gene: TRBJ1-2; abundance: .; CDR3nt: TGTGCCAGCAGTCCGGGGTCTCTTGGCTACACCTTC; CDR3aa: CASSPGSLGYTF
v_gene: TRBV29-1; d_gene: .; j_gene: TRBJ2-2; abundance: few; CDR3nt: TGCAGCGCTCGAGATCCCGGGGAGCTGTTTTTT; CDR3aa: CSARDPGELFF
v_gene: TRBV5-4; d_gene: TRBD2; j_gene: TRBJ2-1; abundance: .; CDR3nt: TGTGCCAGCAGCTTGGTTGCTAGCGGGTACTACAATGAGCAGTTCTTC; CDR3aa: CASSLVASGYYNEQFF
v_gene: TRBV25-1; d_gene: .; j_gene: TRBJ1-6; abundance: .; CDR3nt: TGTGCCAGCTCGACGGGAGCGATGAATTCACCCCTCCACTTT; CDR3aa: CASSTGAMNSPLHF
v_gene: TRBV5-1; d_gene: TRBD1; j_gene: TRBJ1-6; abundance: few; CDR3nt: TGCGCCAGCAGGGATGGGACAGGGATTTATAATTCACCCCTCCACTTT; CDR3aa: CASRDGTGIYNSPLHF
v_gene: TRBV19; d_gene: .; j_gene: TRBJ2-7; abundance: .; CDR3nt: TGTGCCAGTAGTACACAGGGCTACACCTACGAGCAGTACTTC; CDR3aa: CASSTQGYTYEQYF
v_gene: TRBV5-4; d_gene: .; j_gene: TRBJ2-3; abundance: .; CDR3nt: TGTGCCAGCAGCTATAAAGTAGAGGGAGATACGCAGTATTTT; CDR3aa: CASSYKVEGDTQYF
v_gene: TRBV28; d_gene: .; j_gene: TRBJ1-2; abundance: few; CDR3nt: TGTGCCAGCAGTTGGGGAGGCCAGAAGGGCTACACCTTC; CDR3aa: CASSWGGQKGYTF
v_gene: TRBV7-9; d_gene: TRBD1; j_gene: TRBJ2-5; abundance: .; CDR3nt: TGTGCCAGCAGTTTTTTAGGGCAGGGGGCTCAAGAGACCCAGTACTTC; CDR3aa: CASSFLGQGAQETQYF
v_gene: TRBV25-1; d_gene: TRBD1; j_gene: TRBJ1-4; abundance: .; CDR3nt: TGTGCCAGCAGGCACAGGGGGCGAGGTGAAAAACTGTTTTTT; CDR3aa: CASRHRGRGEKLFF
v_gene: TRBV9; d_gene: .; j_gene: TRBJ1-1; abundance: .; CDR3nt: TGTGCCAGCACTCGCGTCGGCCGATATACCGGGGGGGTAAGGACTGAAGCTTTCTTT; CDR3aa: CASTRVGRYTGGVRTEAFF